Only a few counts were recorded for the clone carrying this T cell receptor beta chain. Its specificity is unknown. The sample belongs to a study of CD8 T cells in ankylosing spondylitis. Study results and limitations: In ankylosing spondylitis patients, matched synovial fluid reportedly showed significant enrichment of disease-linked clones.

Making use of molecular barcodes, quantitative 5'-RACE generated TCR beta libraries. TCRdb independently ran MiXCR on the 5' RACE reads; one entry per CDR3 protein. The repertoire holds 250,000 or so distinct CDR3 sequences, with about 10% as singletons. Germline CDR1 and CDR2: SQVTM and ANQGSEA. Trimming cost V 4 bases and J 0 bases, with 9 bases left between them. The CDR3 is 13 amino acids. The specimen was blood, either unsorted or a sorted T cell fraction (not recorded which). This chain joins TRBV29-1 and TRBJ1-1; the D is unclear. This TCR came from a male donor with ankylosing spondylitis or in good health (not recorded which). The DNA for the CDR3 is TGCAGCGTTGTTGGGCAGCTGAACACTGAAGCTTTCTTT. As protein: CSVVGQLNTEAFF.